The 25 T cell receptor beta chains below all came from one sample that was sequenced in a study of blood T cell repertoires in COVID-19. The assay was immunoSEQ multiplex PCR, and TCRdb's table has in-frame clones only and misses some. The repertoire holds tens of thousands of clones, with 80% as singletons. Sample: peripheral blood. The source is a man in his thirties or forties with COVID-19, enrolled during active disease.

The chain joins TRBV5-4 to TRBJ2-3, with TRBD2 identical over 11 bases. Germline V gene sequence: CDR1 SGHNT, CDR2 YYREEE (reference sequence). The junction had 5 bases not matched to a gene; V was cut back by 2 bases and J by 6 bases. CDR3 length: 15 residues. The CDR3 protein is CASSFSGGAGDTQYF. CDR3 DNA sequence: TGTGCCAGCAGCTTTAGCGGGGGGGCCGGGGATACGCAGTATTTT.

This chain connects TRBV7-2 to TRBJ1-3; tentative D call: TRBD1 (6 bases). The ends were cut back, 5 bases at V and 4 bases at J, with 9 bases in the middle. The CDR3 runs to 13 residues. CDR1 is SGHTA, CDR2 FQGNSA, per germline. The DNA of the CDR3 is TGTGCCAGCAGCGTACAGGGAGGAAACACCATATATTTT. This codes for CASSVQGGNTIYF.

The chain links TRBV27 to TRBJ2-7; 7 bases fit TRBD2. The CDR3 runs to 15 residues. The V segment lost 6 bases and the J segment 5 bases; nucleotides outside the gene matches: 13. Germline V gene data show CDR1 as MNHEY and CDR2 as SMNVEV (reference sequence). CDR3: CASRLGGGPGNEQYF. The CDR3 DNA sequence: TGTGCCAGCAGATTGGGGGGAGGGCCGGGGAACGAGCAGTACTTC.

The rearrangement joins TRBV19 to TRBJ1-1, with D perhaps matching TRBD1 (5 bases). CDR1 and CDR2 (germline): LNHDA, SQIVND (reference sequence). The ends were cut back, 3 bases at V and 5 bases at J, with 10 bases in the middle. The CDR3 is 13 residues long. CDR3 in amino acids: CASSMEGQTEAFF. In DNA form, the CDR3 reads TGTGCCAGTAGTATGGAGGGGCAGACTGAAGCTTTCTTT. Supplemented by reference TRBV19 and TRBJ1-1, the full variable domain reads DGGITQSPKYLFRKEGQNVTLSCEQNLNHDAMYWYRQDPGQGLRLIYYSQIVNDFQKGDIAEGYSVSREKKESFPLTVTSAQKNPTAFYLCASSMEGQTEAFFGQGTRLTVV.

This clone has more than one count but fewer than ten. The chain joins TRBV9 to TRBJ1-5; 11 bases line up with TRBD1. With 7 bases clipped from V and 8 bases from J, the junction kept 8 bases outside the gene matches. The V gene's germline CDR1 is SGDLS and CDR2 YYNGEE. The CDR3 runs to 14 residues. The CDR3 protein is CASFRTGGAKPQHF. Written as DNA, the CDR3 is TGTGCCAGCTTTCGGACAGGGGGCGCGAAGCCCCAGCATTTT.

The chain employs TRBV30 and TRBJ2-7, with 13 bases matching TRBD2. J was trimmed by 9 bases and V by 5 bases; bases with no gene match: 13. CDR1 and CDR2 from the germline V gene are GTSNPN and SVGIG (reference sequence). The CDR3 runs to 15 residues. The DNA of the CDR3 is TGTGCCTGGGGGCCGGGACTAGCGGGGATCGGTGTGCAGTACTTC. This codes for CAWGPGLAGIGVQYF.

This chain connects TRBV5-6 to TRBJ2-2, with 16 bases identical to TRBD2. The germline V gene has CDR1 SGHDT and CDR2 YYEEEE. Trimming removed 5 bases from V and 6 bases from J; junction bases left unmatched: 7. CDR3 length: 17 amino acids. The CDR3 region has the DNA TGTGCCAGCAGGACGGGACTAGCGGGGGGGCAGCCCGGGGAGCTGTTTTTT. It translates to CASRTGLAGGQPGELFF.

This chain links TRBV7-2 with TRBJ1-2; D is undetermined. Per the germline V gene, CDR1 is SGHTA and CDR2 is FQGNSA. Trimming cost V 3 bases and J 3 bases, with 14 bases left between them. CDR3 size: 15 residues. CDR3 bases: TGTGCCAGCAGCTTCGGGTCAACTGCGCACTATGGCTACACCTTC. As protein: CASSFGSTAHYGYTF.

The chain is built from TRBV30 and TRBJ2-7, with no clear D. The germline V gene has CDR1 GTSNPN and CDR2 SVGIG (reference sequence). The CDR3 runs 14 residues. V lost 0 bases to trimming and J lost 1 base, with 10 bases between them. The CDR3 region is CAWSVHSESYEQYF. As DNA, the CDR3 is TGTGCCTGGAGTGTGCACAGTGAATCCTACGAGCAGTACTTC.

The chain links TRBV19 to TRBJ1-6; D unresolved. V gave up 4 bases and J gave up 3 bases, with 7 bases separating them. Germline values: CDR1 LNHDA, CDR2 SQIVND (reference sequence). CDR3 length equals 14 residues. This CDR3 is CASSRQDYNSPLHF. CDR3 bases: TGTGCCAGTAGTAGACAAGACTATAATTCACCCCTCCACTTT.

The chain has TRBV4-2 and TRBJ1-2; D perhaps matches TRBD1 (6 bases). In germline, CDR1 is LGHNA, CDR2 YNFKEQ. V was pared by 4 bases and J by 0 bases, with 9 bases between. The CDR3 spans 14 residues. The CDR3 reads CASSPDRTNYGYTF. Written as DNA, the CDR3 is TGTGCCAGCAGCCCGGACAGAACTAACTATGGCTACACCTTC.

DNA of the CDR3: TGTGCCAGCAGCGCTACATGGGGACTAGCGGGAGGTTTTCAAGGAACAGATACGCAGTATTTT. This codes for CASSATWGLAGGFQGTDTQYF. The rearrangement links TRBV7-8 to TRBJ2-3; 15 positions agree with TRBD2. From germline, CDR1 is SGHVS and CDR2 FQNEAQ. The CDR3 has 21 residues. V was pared by 5 bases and J by 3 bases, with 18 bases of the junction left unmatched. The full variable domain, with the rest looked up from reference TRBV7-8 and TRBJ2-3, is GAGVSQSPRYKVAKRGQDVALRCDPISGHVSLFWYQQALGQGPEFLTYFQNEAQLDKSGLPSDRFFAERPEGSVSTLKIQRTQQEDSAVYLCASSATWGLAGGFQGTDTQYFGPGTRLTVL.

V and J are TRBV30 and TRBJ1-2; 9 positions agree with TRBD1. Germline V gene lookup returns CDR1 GTSNPN and CDR2 SVGIG (reference sequence). There are 13 residues in the CDR3. The V and J ends lost 1 base and 8 bases, in that order; junction bases with no gene match: 5. The CDR3 loop reads CAWSAGQGEGYTF. The CDR3 DNA reads TGTGCCTGGAGTGCGGGACAGGGAGAGGGCTACACCTTC.

The genes are TRBV28 and TRBJ2-3; 12 bases agree with TRBD2. J gave up 6 bases and V 8 bases, and 6 bases lay outside the gene matches. CDR1 and CDR2 (germline): MDHEN, SYDVKM. This CDR3 has 14 residues. CDR3 protein: CASGTSGLKDTQYF. CDR3 DNA sequence: TGTGCCAGCGGGACTAGCGGGCTCAAGGATACGCAGTATTTT.

The V gene is TRBV11-1, the J gene TRBJ2-3, with 8 bases matching TRBD2. After removal of 7 bases from V and 5 bases from J, the junction contained 11 bases not matched to a gene. The CDR3 loop spans 15 amino acids. Germline values: CDR1 SGHAT, CDR2 FQDESV (reference sequence). The DNA for the CDR3 is TGTGCCAGCACCTTCGGGGGGGAGTTCGGAGATACGCAGTATTTT. This sequence encodes CASTFGGEFGDTQYF.

The chain has TRBV7-9 and TRBJ2-7; TRBD1 aligns across 8 bases. Germline lookup yields CDR1 SEHNR and CDR2 FQNEAQ (reference sequence). V shed 1 base and J 6 bases; nucleotides not matched to a gene: 2. The length of the CDR3 is 13 residues. The CDR3 sequence is CASSLGTGSEQYF. The CDR3 DNA reads TGTGCCAGCAGCTTAGGGACAGGGAGCGAGCAGTACTTC.

This clone was seen only once. V gene TRBV7-9 combines with J gene TRBJ2-3, with 7 bases identical to TRBD2. Germline V CDR1 and CDR2: SEHNR, FQNEAQ (reference sequence). There are 15 residues in the CDR3. J gave up 10 bases and V 3 bases, and 13 bases lay outside the gene matches. The CDR3 loop is CASSLGEGSRLSQYF. The CDR3 coding sequence is TGTGCCAGCAGCTTGGGGGAGGGCTCACGCCTATCGCAGTATTTT. Supplemented by reference TRBV7-9 and TRBJ2-3, the full variable domain reads DTGVSQNPRHKITKRGQNVTFRCDPISEHNRLYWYRQTLGQGPEFLTYFQNEAQLEKSRLLSDRFSAERPKGSFSTLEIQRTEQGDSAMYLCASSLGEGSRLSQYFGPGTRLTVL.

The chain uses TRBV27 and TRBJ1-2, with 7 bases matching TRBD1. The CDR3 has 14 amino acids. The junction had 8 bases not matched to a gene; V was cut back by 3 bases and J by 7 bases. The V gene's germline CDR1 is MNHEY and CDR2 SMNVEV (reference sequence). The CDR3 DNA follows: TGTGCCAGCAGTTTTCAGGGGGTTTGGGGTGGCTACACCTTC. It encodes CASSFQGVWGGYTF.

This clone has only one observation. The gene calls are TRBV11-3 and TRBJ2-3, with 9 positions matching TRBD2. The J segment lost 6 bases and the V segment lost 5 bases, leaving 9 bases of the junction unmatched. The CDR3 is 15 residues long. Germline V gives CDR1 SGHNT, CDR2 YENEEA. CDR3 bases: TGTGCCAGCAGCCCAACAGGGACTAGCTCCGATACGCAGTATTTT. Amino acid sequence: CASSPTGTSSDTQYF. Using reference TRBV11-3 and TRBJ2-3 for the parts outside the CDR3, the full variable domain is EAGVVQSPRYKIIEKKQPVAFWCNPISGHNTLYWYLQNLGQGPELLIRYENEEAVDDSQLPKDRFSAERLKGVDSTLKIQPAELGDSAVYLCASSPTGTSSDTQYFGPGTRLTVL.

About this clone itself: Different DNA sequences within this sample yield the same CDR3. The chain couples TRBV6-5 to TRBJ2-3, with TRBD2 as a possible D gene (6 bases). The CDR3 has 11 amino acids. The germline V and J ends were trimmed by 7 bases and 6 bases, with 8 bases remaining between them. Germline assignment: CDR1 MNHEY and CDR2 SVGAGI. The DNA for the CDR3 is TGTGCCAGCACCCGGGGGGATACGCAGTATTTT. Protein sequence: CASTRGDTQYF.

This chain uses TRBV21-1 with TRBJ2-4; the DNA was not compared with TRBD2, the D call given in the table. TRBV21-1 is deemed a pseudogene. There are 15 residues in the CDR3. The CDR3 coding sequence is TGTGCCAGCAGCAAACGAACCGGAGTAAAAAACATTCAGTACTTC. This translates into CASSKRTGVKNIQYF.

CDR3 loop: CASSPSSVGGETQYF. The CDR3 bases are TGTGCCAGCAGCCCTTCGTCGGTGGGAGGAGAGACCCAGTACTTC. The chain combines TRBV4-2 with TRBJ2-5; possibly TRBD2 for D (6 bases). The CDR3 consists of 15 residues. Germline loops: CDR1 LGHNA, CDR2 YNFKEQ. V was pared by 4 bases and J by 4 bases, with 16 bases between.

The chain links TRBV7-2 to TRBJ2-7, with 10 bases identical to TRBD2. The CDR3 contains 15 residues. V shed 5 bases, J shed 2 bases, and the junction held 6 bases outside the gene matches. From germline, CDR1 is SGHTA and CDR2 FQGNSA. CDR3 DNA sequence: TGTGCCAGCAGCCTTCAGCGGGAGGGGGCCTACGAGCAGTACTTC. The encoded protein is CASSLQREGAYEQYF.

This sequence joins TRBV28 and TRBJ1-1, with no clear D. Trimming pared 7 bases from V and 3 bases from J, leaving 6 bases between. Germline assignment: CDR1 MDHEN and CDR2 SYDVKM. This CDR3 is built from 11 residues. CDR3 sequence (DNA): TGTGCCAGCACCCGGTACACTGAAGCTTTCTTT. It codes for CASTRYTEAFF.

The chain links TRBV9 to TRBJ1-2, with D perhaps matching TRBD1 (5 bases). Trimming took 3 bases from V and 0 from J, leaving 15 bases between them. The CDR3 is made up of 16 amino acids. Germline CDR1 and CDR2: SGDLS and YYNGEE. This CDR3 reads CASSADWTPSNYGYTF. CDR3 DNA sequence: TGTGCCAGCAGCGCAGACTGGACACCTTCTAACTATGGCTACACCTTC.